This TCR beta chain was recovered during a study of vaccination and CD4 T cells after COVID-19. Oncomine TCR Beta short-read sequencing was applied to DNA from cultured CD4+ T cells. TCRdb itself ran the PCR reads through MiXCR, one entry per CDR3 protein. Altogether several thousand distinct CDR3 sequences are present, 73% being singletons, with the ten largest covering about a third. As to treatment: roughly ten-day PBMC culture with coronavirus spike peptide pools or control peptides (ViraFEST assay). This clonotype was seen more than once but under ten times. No antigen is known for it. V dropped 5 bases and J dropped 8; count of bases not matched to a gene: 5. From germline, CDR1 is SNHLY and CDR2 FYNNEI. The CDR3 is made up of 12 amino acids.

Sample: CD4+ T cells from blood, cultured in vitro. This sequence was found in a human donor who had recovered from COVID-19. The rearrangement uses TRBV2 and TRBJ1-1; 7 nucleotides line up with TRBD1. CDR3: CASSLTGYEAFF. CDR3 bases: TGTGCCAGCAGTTTGACAGGGTACGAAGCTTTCTTT. Full variable domain (remainder filled in from reference TRBV2 and TRBJ1-1): EPEVTQTPSHQVTQMGQEVILRCVPISNHLYFYWYRQILGQKVEFLVSFYNNEISEKSEIFDDQFSVERPDGSNFTLKIRSTKLEDSAMYFCASSLTGYEAFFGQGTRLTVV.